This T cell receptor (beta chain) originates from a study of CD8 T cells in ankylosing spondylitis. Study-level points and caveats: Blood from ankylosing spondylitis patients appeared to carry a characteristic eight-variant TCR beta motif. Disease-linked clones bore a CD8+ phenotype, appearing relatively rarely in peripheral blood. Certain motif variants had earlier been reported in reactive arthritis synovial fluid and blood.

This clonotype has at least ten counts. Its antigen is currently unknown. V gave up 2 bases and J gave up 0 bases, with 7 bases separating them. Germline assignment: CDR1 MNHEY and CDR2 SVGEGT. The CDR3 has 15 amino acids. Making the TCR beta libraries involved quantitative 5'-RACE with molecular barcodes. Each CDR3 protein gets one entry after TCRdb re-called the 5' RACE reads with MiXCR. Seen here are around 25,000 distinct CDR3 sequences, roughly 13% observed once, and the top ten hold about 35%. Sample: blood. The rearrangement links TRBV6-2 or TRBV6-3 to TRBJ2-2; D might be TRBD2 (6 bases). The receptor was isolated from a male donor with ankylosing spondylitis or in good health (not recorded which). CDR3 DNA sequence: TGTGCCAGCAGTTACCTAGCGACGAACACCGGGGAGCTGTTTTTT. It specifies CASSYLATNTGELFF.